The 26 T cell receptor beta chains presented below share a single source sample, sequenced in a study of CD8 T cells in ankylosing spondylitis. One entry per CDR3 protein, called by TCRdb with MiXCR from the 5' RACE reads. The profile shows some 340,000 distinct CDR3 sequences, roughly 14% of them singletons. The sequenced sample consisted of blood, either unsorted or a sorted T cell fraction (not recorded which). The receptors originated from a male donor with ankylosing spondylitis or in good health (not recorded which).

The chain has TRBV20-1 and TRBJ2-1; D is uncertain. This CDR3 has 14 amino acids. The germline V gene has CDR1 DFQATT and CDR2 SNEGSKA (reference sequence). Trimming removed 6 bases from V and 5 bases from J, with 17 bases in between. In DNA form, the CDR3 reads TGCAGTGCCCAGGATCCCTTGACCCACAATGAGCAGTTCTTC. This translates into CSAQDPLTHNEQFF.

The chain couples TRBV4-2 to TRBJ2-1; 7 bases are shared with TRBD2. This CDR3 is built from 17 residues. J was trimmed by 0 bases and V by 1 base; bases with no gene match: 6. The V gene's germline CDR1 is LGHNA and CDR2 YNFKEQ. CDR3 nucleotides: TGTGCCAGCAGCCAAGCTACGCGGGGGAGCTCCTACAATGAGCAGTTCTTC. This sequence encodes CASSQATRGSSYNEQFF.

This clonotype has only a few counts. This sequence joins TRBV5-1 and TRBJ1-6, with D possibly TRBD1 on 5 matching bases. Looked up from germline, CDR1 is SGHRS and CDR2 is YFSETQ. The CDR3 covers 15 residues. V lost 0 bases and J 10 bases, leaving 14 bases between the germline ends. DNA for the CDR3: TGCGCCAGCAGCTTGGCTGGGGGAGTGAGCTCACCCCTCCACTTT. Its translation: CASSLAGGVSSPLHF.

This clonotype was counted a few times. The rearrangement joins TRBV12-3 or TRBV12-4 to TRBJ2-1; maybe TRBD2 (6 bases). This CDR3 contains 18 residues. V gave up 5 bases and J gave up 1 base, with 21 bases separating them. The CDR3 sequence is CASSPVGFGGGSYNEQFF. DNA for the CDR3: TGTGCCAGCAGTCCCGTTGGGTTTGGAGGAGGGTCCTACAATGAGCAGTTCTTC.

This clonotype was detected a few times. V and J are TRBV6-2 or TRBV6-3 and TRBJ2-7; no clear D gene. This CDR3 region has 12 residues. CDR1 is MNHEY, CDR2 SVGEGT, per germline. Trimming pared 8 bases from V and 0 bases from J, leaving 8 bases between. Here the CDR3 DNA reads TGTGCCAGCGAGGCTAGCTCCTACGAGCAGTACTTC. This translates into CASEASSYEQYF.

The rearrangement links TRBV29-1 to TRBJ2-7, with no clear D. V was pared by 5 bases and J by 4 bases, with 18 bases between. CDR3 size: 14 residues. Germline-derived CDR1 and CDR2 are SQVTM and ANQGSEA. CDR3 protein: CSVPGPTGVYEQYF. In DNA, the CDR3 is TGCAGCGTTCCCGGACCAACTGGGGTTTACGAGCAGTACTTC.

This clonotype occurred a few times. This sequence joins TRBV12-3 or TRBV12-4 and TRBJ2-1; a possible D gene is TRBD2 (7 bases). The V gene lost 4 bases and the J gene lost 10 bases, with 17 bases spanning the gap. The CDR3 sequence is 14 residues long. CDR3 sequence (DNA): TGTGCCAGCAGTTGGGGGGGGGGCCTTTTGGAGCAGTTCTTC. Its protein product is CASSWGGGLLEQFF.

The chain has TRBV20-1 and TRBJ1-2; 8 bases are shared with TRBD1. J gave up 5 bases and V 5 bases, and 1 base lay outside the gene matches. Germline V gene sequence: CDR1 DFQATT, CDR2 SNEGSKA (reference sequence). CDR3 length: 11 amino acids. This chain's CDR3 is CSAGTGYGYTF. The CDR3 coding sequence is TGCAGTGCTGGGACAGGATATGGCTACACCTTC.

Written as DNA, the CDR3 is TGCGCCAGCAGCTTTTCGACGACTAGCGGGGGGGCCAGAGATACGCAGTATTTT. Translation gives CASSFSTTSGGARDTQYF. The rearrangement links TRBV5-1 to TRBJ2-3; TRBD2 aligns across 14 bases. The CDR3 consists of 18 residues. V was clipped by 2 bases and J by 5 bases; unmatched bases: 10. Germline V gene sequence: CDR1 SGHRS, CDR2 YFSETQ.

This clonotype came up a few times. The rearrangement links TRBV5-1 to TRBJ2-5; 8 nucleotides agree with TRBD1. In germline, CDR1 is SGHRS, CDR2 YFSETQ. The ends lost 0 bases at V and 2 bases at J; junction bases unmatched: 9. The CDR3 sequence is 17 residues long. The CDR3 loop is CASSLAYTGGRQETQYF. The CDR3 DNA reads TGCGCCAGCAGCTTGGCCTATACAGGGGGAAGGCAAGAGACCCAGTACTTC.

The chain couples TRBV7-9 to TRBJ2-1; D is unclear. CDR3 length: 12 residues. The germline CDR1 and CDR2 sequences are SEHNR and FQNEAQ (reference sequence). V was cut by 1 base and J by 9 bases, with 7 bases left in between. In DNA form, the CDR3 reads TGTGCCAGCAGCTTAGAAGATGGTGAGCAGTTCTTC. It yields the protein CASSLEDGEQFF.

The J gene is TRBJ1-4, the V gene TRBV20-1, with 10 bases aligning to TRBD1. CDR1 and CDR2 (germline): DFQATT, SNEGSKA (reference sequence). V was clipped by 0 bases and J by 8 bases; unmatched bases: 9. The CDR3 is 16 residues long. This CDR3 is CSAREEGGQGREKLFF. The CDR3 DNA is TGCAGTGCTAGAGAGGAGGGGGGACAGGGGAGAGAAAAACTGTTTTTT.

CDR3 protein: CASSSSPGSRVAYNEQFF. The CDR3 bases are TGTGCCAGCAGTTCCTCCCCGGGTTCAAGGGTTGCCTACAATGAGCAGTTCTTC. The chain carries TRBV12-3 or TRBV12-4 and TRBJ2-1; D is unresolved. V was cut by 4 bases and J by 2 bases, with 21 bases left in between. This CDR3 is built from 18 residues.

This clonotype has just a few counts. This sequence joins TRBV3-1 and TRBJ1-2; D is undetermined. Germline assignment: CDR1 LGHDT and CDR2 YNNKEL (reference sequence). The CDR3 is 12 residues long. Trimming shortened V by 2 bases and J by 8 bases, and 9 bases separated the two germline ends. CDR3 amino acids: CASSQRVGGYTF. CDR3 DNA sequence: TGTGCCAGCAGCCAAAGAGTAGGCGGCTACACCTTC.

V usage is TRBV6-2 or TRBV6-3 and J usage is TRBJ2-1; 9 bases map to TRBD2. From germline, CDR1 is MNHEY and CDR2 SVGEGT. The ends lost 5 bases at V and 6 bases at J; junction bases unmatched: 11. This CDR3 has 16 residues. The CDR3 loop reads CASSTRTSAGGNEQFF. The CDR3 bases are TGTGCCAGCAGTACACGGACTAGCGCTGGTGGCAATGAGCAGTTCTTC.

This clonotype was detected many times. The CDR3 protein is CSVEFQGAPYEQYF. The CDR3 DNA is TGCAGCGTTGAGTTCCAGGGGGCACCCTACGAGCAGTACTTC. The genes are TRBV29-1 and TRBJ2-7; 8 bases agree with TRBD1. The junction had 6 bases not matched to a gene; V was cut back by 3 bases and J by 2 bases. The CDR3 is made up of 14 amino acids. Germline-derived CDR1 and CDR2 are SQVTM and ANQGSEA.

This clonotype was detected many times. The chain links TRBV3-1 to TRBJ1-1; 8 nucleotides agree with TRBD1. Losses at the gene ends were 0 bases for V and 9 bases for J; bases not matched to a gene: 3. This CDR3 spans 13 amino acids. Germline V gives CDR1 LGHDT, CDR2 YNNKEL (reference sequence). The DNA for the CDR3 is TGTGCCAGCAGCCAAGATTGGACAGGGAAAGCTTTCTTT. Protein sequence: CASSQDWTGKAFF.

In this sample, this clonotype turned up a few times. The chain joins TRBV5-1 to TRBJ2-7; 10 nucleotides agree with TRBD1. Trimming removed 4 bases from V and 4 bases from J; junction bases left unmatched: 8. Per the germline V gene, CDR1 is SGHRS and CDR2 is YFSETQ. The CDR3 contains 15 residues. CDR3 loop: CASSRNRDRGYEQYF. The CDR3 bases are TGCGCCAGCAGCCGTAACCGGGACAGGGGTTACGAGCAGTACTTC.

This chain uses TRBV5-1 with TRBJ2-1; no clear D. The CDR3 is 14 amino acids. With 0 bases removed from V and 4 bases from J, the gap between germline ends came to 8 bases. Germline CDR1 and CDR2: SGHRS and YFSETQ. This chain's CDR3 is CASSLGETYNEQFF. DNA of the CDR3: TGCGCCAGCAGCTTGGGGGAAACTTACAATGAGCAGTTCTTC. The variable domain in full, completed from reference TRBV5-1 and TRBJ2-1, reads KAGVTQTPRYLIKTRGQQVTLSCSPISGHRSVSWYQQTPGQGLQFLFEYFSETQRNKGNFPGRFSGRQFSNSRSEMNVSTLELGDSALYLCASSLGETYNEQFFGPGTRLTVL.

Ten or more counts support this clonotype. J is TRBJ2-1 and V is TRBV10-1, with 9 bases lining up with TRBD2. Germline CDR1 is WNHNN and CDR2 is SYGVQD (reference sequence). Trimming took 4 bases from V and 1 from J; bases not matched to a gene: 5. The CDR3 length is 16 residues. The CDR3 nucleotides read TGCGCCAGCAGTGTTTTAGCGGGAGCATCCTACAATGAGCAGTTCTTC. This translates into CASSVLAGASYNEQFF.

V gene TRBV20-1 combines with J gene TRBJ2-3, with D uncertain. The CDR3 length is 15 residues. Trimming left V 4 bases short and J 6 bases short, with 20 bases between. Germline CDR1 DFQATT, CDR2 SNEGSKA (reference sequence). CDR3 coding DNA: TGCAGTGCTACCCCGGGTCTTGATTCATTGGATACGCAGTATTTT. Translating gives CSATPGLDSLDTQYF.

This clonotype was found a few times. The V gene is TRBV11-2, the J gene TRBJ1-1; 8 bases match TRBD1. Germline V CDR1 and CDR2: SGHAT, FQNNGV. J was trimmed by 4 bases and V by 8 bases; bases with no gene match: 12. The CDR3 is 15 amino acids. For the CDR3, the DNA is TGTGCCAGCGGACCAGCGGCAGGGGGCATCACTGAAGCTTTCTTT. This translates into CASGPAAGGITEAFF.

V usage is TRBV24-1 and J usage is TRBJ1-2, with a possible D match to TRBD1 (5 bases). The CDR3 is 13 residues long. The V end lost 5 bases, the J end lost 4 bases, and 10 bases lay between the germline ends. Germline V lookup: CDR1 KGHDR, CDR2 SFDVKD. The CDR3 DNA sequence: TGTGCCACCAGTGCCGGGGCTGGCTATGGCTACACCTTC. It is translated as CATSAGAGYGYTF.

This clonotype was picked up many times. The genes are TRBV20-1 and TRBJ2-5, with D perhaps TRBD1 or TRBD2 (5 bases each). CDR1 and CDR2 from the germline V gene are DFQATT and SNEGSKA (reference sequence). The V and J ends lost 0 bases and 3 bases respectively, with 14 bases between them. This CDR3 is 15 amino acids long. CDR3 in amino acids: CSARDLQGVKETQYF. The CDR3 DNA follows: TGCAGTGCTAGAGATCTTCAGGGAGTAAAAGAGACCCAGTACTTC.

This clonotype occurred a few times. The chain combines TRBV4-1 with TRBJ2-2, with 13 bases that match TRBD2. This CDR3 is 18 amino acids long. Losses at the gene ends were 2 bases for V and 0 bases for J; bases not matched to a gene: 3. Germline CDR1 is MGHRA and CDR2 is YSYEKL. CDR3 loop: CASSQPTSGRTNTGELFF. The CDR3 DNA is TGCGCCAGCAGCCAACCGACTAGCGGGAGGACGAACACCGGGGAGCTGTTTTTT.

The chain is built from TRBV4-1 and TRBJ2-7; 7 nucleotides match TRBD1. Germline V gene sequence: CDR1 MGHRA, CDR2 YSYEKL. The CDR3 is made up of 15 amino acids. J was trimmed by 5 bases and V by 1 base; bases with no gene match: 8. CDR3 DNA sequence: TGCGCCAGCAGCCAAGTCCCGGGACAGTCGAACGAGCAGTACTTC. Translated: CASSQVPGQSNEQYF.